This record covers a single T cell receptor beta chain. Its target antigen remains unknown. Per-base qualities were not stored, and no clone one base away is much larger. The data were obtained in a study of blood T cell repertoires in COVID-19 (dated by TCRdb to between 2020 and 2021). For context, the study as a whole: Collaborator samples came from the United States, Italy and Spain and covered acute and convalescent phases of COVID-19. The material from the prospective study consisted of cDNA or gDNA derived from T cells, B-cell-depleted T cells, or PBMCs. Subjects who had been exposed to COVID-19, were actively infected with it, or had recovered from it provided the deeply sampled blood TCRbeta repertoires that made up the dataset. The repertoires were made available in a free public database intended to serve as a resource for research on the immune response to SARS-CoV-2. Samples were obtained from the ongoing ImmuneRACE study (first 160 participants) and from approximately 1,200 subjects provided by 6 global collaborators. Nearly every sample came with metadata listing a de-identified subject ID, COVID-19 status, age in years and sex. Where available, HLA class I and class II types were obtained from metadata supplied by the sample provider rather than from assay-based typing. Points the paper makes about the study in general: How much clinical and demographic metadata was included differed by source and by participant, and the metadata was provided uncurated.

The collaborating institutions used their own protocols to collect whole blood in K2EDTA tubes. For TCRbeta analysis, collaborators shipped samples as frozen whole blood, isolated PBMCs, or DNA extracted from either of those sample types. The immunoSEQ Assay, a bias-controlled multiplex PCR, was used to amplify TCRbeta CDR3 regions from genomic DNA. The published analysis was carried out like this. Nucleated cell counts per sample were estimated from amplification of reference gene primers within the assay. To quantify the absolute abundance of each unique TCRbeta CDR3 rearrangement, sequence reads were collapsed and filtered. For each sample, productive Simpson clonality was calculated as the square root of Simpson's diversity index across productive rearrangements. The clones in this table, taken by TCRdb from immuneACCESS, are in-frame only. Not every clone is retained; where verified, under half of the shortfall comes from an unresolved V gene, and the cause of the rest is unknown. D and trimming were read from the DNA, whereas the V and J calls and clone size are those reported in that table. For this sample the table gives some 250,000 clones, of which 88% were detected only once. Together, the top ten hold roughly 0.8% of the sample.

The germline V and J ends show losses of 1 base and 2 bases respectively, and no gene match explains 13 bases of the junction. From the cysteine up to the phenylalanine, the CDR3 has a length of 20 residues. Of all the DNA, just the CDR3 is kept, 60 bases in frame from base 1. Taken from the germline V gene, the CDR1 and CDR2 loops are LGHNA and YSLEER. The chain couples TRBV4-3 to TRBJ2-3; the central 12 bases match TRBD2. This clonotype originated in a woman aged 25 to 39 with acute or convalescent COVID-19. Sequencing was done on a sample of peripheral blood. The nucleotide sequence is TGCGCCAGCAGCCAAGGACTAGCGGGAGCCGCCAAAGGATCCACAGATACGCAGTATTTT. Its amino acids are CASSQGLAGAAKGSTDTQYF.